The entry below gives a single T cell receptor (beta chain) sequence along with its context. This sample was taken from a study of cytomegalovirus exposure and HLA in healthy donors. In the PCR, 60 Vbeta and 13 Jbeta primers were used. Sequenced by immunoSEQ multiplex PCR; TCRdb stores in-frame clones only, minus some. Seen here are 150,000 to 200,000 clones, 75% to 85% observed once, and the top ten hold 1.4% to 1.5%. CDR3 length equals 15 residues. Germline V lookup: CDR1 SGHVS, CDR2 FQNEAQ. V shed 5 bases, J shed 1 base, and the junction held 7 bases outside the gene matches. The specimen sequenced was PBMCs. The gene calls are TRBV7-8 and TRBJ1-1, with 7 bases matching TRBD1. This sequence originates from a woman aged 25 to 45 in good health and CMV-seropositive. CDR3 amino acids: CASSPRGQTNTEAFF. The CDR3 region has the DNA TGTGCCAGCAGCCCCAGGGGACAGACGAACACTGAAGCTTTCTTT.